What follows are 18 T cell receptor beta chains derived from one specimen sequenced in a study of OX40 agonist ivuxolimab in advanced cancers. Method: immunoSEQ multiplex PCR; TCRdb's copy keeps in-frame clones and lacks some. This table has 94,000 or so clones, around four fifths appearing once. The sequencing here drew on CD4+ or CD8+ T cells sorted from blood, taken in a trial of the OX40 agonist ivuxolimab. The receptors stem from an adult with an advanced solid tumor such as melanoma, head and neck, liver or kidney cancer.

This chain uses TRBV4-2 with TRBJ2-6; tentative D call: TRBD2 (5 bases). The CDR3 covers 17 residues. Germline loops: CDR1 LGHNA, CDR2 YNFKEQ. Trimming cost V 5 bases and J 0 bases, with 14 bases left between them. The CDR3 DNA sequence: TGTGCCAGCAGCTCGGGATTTAGTACCTCTGGGGCCAACGTCCTGACTTTC. Translation: CASSSGFSTSGANVLTF.

This chain connects TRBV2 to TRBJ2-7, with D unresolved. Per the germline V gene, CDR1 is SNHLY and CDR2 is FYNNEI. The CDR3 loop spans 13 amino acids. The V gene lost 4 bases and the J gene lost 4 bases, with 11 bases spanning the gap. CDR3 nucleotide sequence: TGTGCCAGCAGTGGCCCAGCAGAGTACGAGCAGTACTTC. This encodes CASSGPAEYEQYF. Drawing the rest from reference TRBV2 and TRBJ2-7, the complete variable domain is EPEVTQTPSHQVTQMGQEVILRCVPISNHLYFYWYRQILGQKVEFLVSFYNNEISEKSEIFDDQFSVERPDGSNFTLKIRSTKLEDSAMYFCASSGPAEYEQYFGPGTRLTVT.

The chain links TRBV7-9 to TRBJ2-7; no reliable D call. V shed 6 bases and J shed 3 bases, with 15 bases lying between them. The CDR3 is 14 residues long. CDR1 is SEHNR and CDR2 is FQNEAQ in the germline V gene (reference sequence). CDR3 sequence: CASRRDDTVYEQYV. CDR3 nucleotides: TGTGCCAGCAGGAGAGACGACACCGTCTACGAGCAGTACGTC.

This clone was counted a single time. This chain links TRBV7-2 with TRBJ1-2; 8 bases match TRBD1. The V and J ends lost 5 bases and 0 bases, in that order; junction bases with no gene match: 5. The CDR3 runs to 15 residues. The V gene's germline CDR1 is SGHTA and CDR2 FQGNSA. The CDR3 DNA follows: TGTGCCAGCAGCCCTGGACAGGGCGCTAACTATGGCTACACCTTC. It codes for CASSPGQGANYGYTF.

V and J are TRBV9 and TRBJ1-4; D gene unclear. Trimming left V 0 bases short and J 8 bases short, with 11 bases between. Looked up from germline, CDR1 is SGDLS and CDR2 is YYNGEE. The CDR3 totals 14 residues. The CDR3 bases are TGTGCCAGCAGCGTAGAAGGCAGAAGGGAAAAACTGTTTTTT. Amino acids: CASSVEGRREKLFF.

The chain couples TRBV11-2 to TRBJ2-1, with D possibly matching TRBD1 (6 bases). The germline V gene has CDR1 SGHAT and CDR2 FQNNGV. With 2 bases removed from V and 11 bases from J, the gap between germline ends came to 13 bases. The CDR3 is 13 residues long. For the CDR3, the DNA is TGTGCCAGCAGCTTATCAGGGGCTAACAAGCAGTTCTTC. This translates into CASSLSGANKQFF.

CDR3 coding DNA: TGTGCCAGTAGTATAAAGGTTCAGGGGGCGAACGAGCAGTACTTC. This sequence encodes CASSIKVQGANEQYF. The chain uses TRBV19 and TRBJ2-7, with TRBD1 identical over 8 bases. V was clipped by 2 bases and J by 5 bases; unmatched bases: 8. The CDR3 loop spans 15 amino acids. The germline gives CDR1 LNHDA, CDR2 SQIVND (reference sequence). The whole variable domain, filled in from reference TRBV19 and TRBJ2-7, reads DGGITQSPKYLFRKEGQNVTLSCEQNLNHDAMYWYRQDPGQGLRLIYYSQIVNDFQKGDIAEGYSVSREKKESFPLTVTSAQKNPTAFYLCASSIKVQGANEQYFGPGTRLTVT.

The chain has TRBV14 and TRBJ1-2; D unclear. The germline V gene encodes CDR1 SGHDN and CDR2 FVKESK. The V end lost 0 bases, the J end lost 8 bases, and 13 bases lay between the germline ends. The CDR3 contains 14 residues. The CDR3 region is CASSQDPGPRGYTF. CDR3 DNA: TGTGCCAGCAGCCAAGATCCCGGGCCCAGGGGCTACACCTTC.

The chain is built from TRBV5-6 and TRBJ2-5, with a tentative D call TRBD1 (6 bases). Trimming removed 3 bases from V and 2 bases from J, with 14 bases in between. CDR3 length: 15 amino acids. Germline V gives CDR1 SGHDT, CDR2 YYEEEE. The CDR3 spells CASSSWTDKQETQYF. Written as DNA, the CDR3 is TGTGCCAGCAGCTCGTGGACAGATAAGCAAGAGACCCAGTACTTC.

This clone was recorded only once. The CDR3 loop is CASSITGAGELFF. The CDR3 bases are TGTGCCAGTAGTATAACCGGGGCCGGGGAGCTGTTTTTT. The V gene is TRBV19, the J gene TRBJ2-2; tentative D call: TRBD2 (5 bases). V lost 2 bases and J 6 bases, leaving 7 bases between the germline ends. Germline V gene lookup returns CDR1 LNHDA and CDR2 SQIVND (reference sequence). This CDR3 has 13 residues.

In the case of this clone: This specimen includes other DNA sequences encoding the same CDR3. DNA for the CDR3: TGTGCCAGCAGCCGGACAGTCCAAGAGACCCAGTACTTC. Translation gives CASSRTVQETQYF. This chain links TRBV6-5 with TRBJ2-5, with a possible D match to TRBD1 (6 bases). The CDR3 covers 13 residues. V dropped 6 bases and J dropped 1 base, with 9 bases sitting between them. Germline values: CDR1 MNHEY, CDR2 SVGAGI.

This chain connects TRBV7-2 to TRBJ2-1; D tentatively reads TRBD1 or TRBD2 (5 bases each). Germline CDR1 and CDR2: SGHTA and FQGNSA. V lost 1 base, J lost 0 bases, and 7 bases lay in between. The CDR3 sequence is 15 residues long. CDR3 sequence: CASSLDGGSYNEQFF. CDR3 sequence (DNA): TGTGCCAGCAGCTTAGATGGGGGCTCCTACAATGAGCAGTTCTTC.

The rearrangement uses TRBV25-1 and TRBJ1-2; D not certain. Germline V gene lookup returns CDR1 MGHDK and CDR2 SYGVNS. The CDR3 runs to 13 residues. V dropped 5 bases and J dropped 8 bases, with 15 bases sitting between them. DNA of the CDR3: TGTGCCAGCAGTCCCCAGGACCGCCTCGGCTACACCTTC. Protein product: CASSPQDRLGYTF.

V usage is TRBV7-2 and J usage is TRBJ1-5; 8 bases agree with TRBD1. The trim removed 3 bases at V and 2 bases at J, leaving 9 bases unmatched. Germline V gene data show CDR1 as SGHTA and CDR2 as FQGNSA. The CDR3 spans 17 residues. This CDR3 reads CASSFDRGFRGNQPQHF. In DNA form, the CDR3 reads TGTGCCAGCAGCTTCGACAGGGGTTTCAGGGGCAATCAGCCCCAGCATTTT.

The chain recombines TRBV7-2 with TRBJ1-1; D is uncertain. The CDR3 has 12 residues. Germline loops: CDR1 SGHTA, CDR2 FQGNSA. V was trimmed by 4 bases and J by 5 bases, leaving 8 bases between them. The DNA of the CDR3 is TGTGCCAGCAGCTCTTACGGTACTGAAGCTTTCTTT. It yields the protein CASSSYGTEAFF.

This sequence joins TRBV10-3 and TRBJ1-2; TRBD1 agrees at 10 bases. This CDR3 spans 16 amino acids. Germline V gene lookup returns CDR1 ENHRY and CDR2 SYGVKD. V gave up 2 bases and J gave up 1 base; unmatched junction bases: 4. The CDR3 DNA sequence: TGTGCCATCAGTGAGGGGACAGGGGCCGTTAACTATGGCTACACCTTC. Protein sequence: CAISEGTGAVNYGYTF.

The chain links TRBV30 to TRBJ1-1; no clear D. The CDR3 sequence is 12 residues long. Germline V gene data show CDR1 as GTSNPN and CDR2 as SVGIG (reference sequence). With 0 bases removed from V and 5 bases from J, the gap between germline ends came to 7 bases. The CDR3 DNA follows: TGTGCCTGGAGTGTACTGGTTACTGAAGCTTTCTTT. Its translation: CAWSVLVTEAFF.

The V call is TRBV5-8, the J call TRBJ1-2; D is unclear. V gave up 7 bases and J gave up 3 bases, with 16 bases separating them. CDR3 size: 14 residues. Germline V lookup: CDR1 SGHTS, CDR2 YDEGEE. DNA of the CDR3: TGTGCCAGCGGACCGGGGAGCAGCGACTATGGCTACACCTTC. Translation: CASGPGSSDYGYTF. The whole variable domain, remainder taken from reference TRBV5-8 and TRBJ1-2, is EAGVTQSPTHLIKTRGQQATLRCSPISGHTSVYWYQQALGLGLQFLLWYDEGEERNRGNFPPRFSGRQFPNYSSELNVNALELEDSALYLCASGPGSSDYGYTFGSGTRLTVV.